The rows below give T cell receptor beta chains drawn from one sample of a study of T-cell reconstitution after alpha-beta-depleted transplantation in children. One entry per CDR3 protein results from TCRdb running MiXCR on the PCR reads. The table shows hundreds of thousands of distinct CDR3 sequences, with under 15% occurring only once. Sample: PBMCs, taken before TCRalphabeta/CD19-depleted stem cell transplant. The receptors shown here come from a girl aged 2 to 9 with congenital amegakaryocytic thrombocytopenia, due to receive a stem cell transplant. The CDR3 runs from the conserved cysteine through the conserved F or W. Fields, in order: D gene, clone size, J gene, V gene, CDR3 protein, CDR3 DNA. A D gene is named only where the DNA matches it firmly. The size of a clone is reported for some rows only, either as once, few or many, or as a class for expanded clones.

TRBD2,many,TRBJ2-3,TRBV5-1,CASSPIKALTSGRADTQYF,TGCGCCAGCAGCCCCATAAAAGCCCTGACTAGCGGGAGGGCAGATACGCAGTATTTT
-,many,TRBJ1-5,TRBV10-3,CAISEGQSGDQPQHF,TGTGCCATCAGTGAGGGACAGAGTGGGGATCAGCCCCAGCATTTT
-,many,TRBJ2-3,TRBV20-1,CSARWERTDTQYF,TGCAGTGCTAGGTGGGAGCGGACAGATACGCAGTATTTT
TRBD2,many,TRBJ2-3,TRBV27,CASSSPSGASTDTQYF,TGTGCCAGCAGTTCCCCTAGCGGGGCAAGCACAGATACGCAGTATTTT
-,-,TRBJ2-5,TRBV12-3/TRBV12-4,CASSVRDGSWETQYF,TGTGCCAGCAGCGTCCGGGACGGCTCATGGGAGACCCAGTACTTC
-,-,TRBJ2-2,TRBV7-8,CASSLAVVSGTGELFF,TGTGCCAGCAGCTTAGCCGTCGTTAGTGGAACCGGGGAGCTGTTTTTT
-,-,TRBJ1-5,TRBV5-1,CASSLGDSQPQHF,TGCGCCAGCAGCTTGGGGGATTCTCAGCCCCAGCATTTT
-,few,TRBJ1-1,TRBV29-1,CSAQVGGETEAFF,TGCAGCGCCCAGGTCGGAGGGGAAACTGAAGCTTTCTTT
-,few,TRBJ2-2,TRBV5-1,CASSSRGPFGGELFF,TGCGCCAGCAGCTCCCGGGGCCCATTTGGGGGGGAGCTGTTTTTT
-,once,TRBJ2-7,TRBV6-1,CASTLPVSGSEQYF,TGTGCCAGCACCCTCCCAGTTAGCGGCAGCGAGCAGTACTTC
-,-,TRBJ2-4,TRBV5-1,CASRSADNIQYF,TGCGCCAGCAGATCGGCAGACAACATTCAGTACTTC
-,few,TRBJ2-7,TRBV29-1,CSVGEPPYEQYF,TGCAGCGTTGGGGAGCCCCCCTACGAGCAGTACTTC
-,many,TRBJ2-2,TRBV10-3,CATGTMETVSTGELFF,TGTGCCACCGGAACGATGGAGACGGTTAGCACCGGGGAGCTGTTTTTT
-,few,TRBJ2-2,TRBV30,CAWSAYTGELFF,TGTGCCTGGAGTGCCTACACCGGGGAGCTGTTTTTT
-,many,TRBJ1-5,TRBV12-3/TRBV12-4,CASSPRLGGQPQHF,TGTGCCAGCAGCCCGCGTCTAGGGGGGCAGCCCCAGCATTTT
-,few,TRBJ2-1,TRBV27,CASTGTSGLGDLF,TGTGCCAGTACGGGAACCTCGGGACTGGGGGACCTCTTC
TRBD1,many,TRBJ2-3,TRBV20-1,CSARDRQGGDTQYF,TGCAGTGCTAGGGACCGACAGGGTGGCGATACGCAGTATTTT
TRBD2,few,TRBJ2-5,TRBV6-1,CASRTGTSGTQYF,TGTGCCAGCAGGACCGGGACTAGTGGGACCCAGTACTTC
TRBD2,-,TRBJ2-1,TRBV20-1,CSAGREGLGNEQFF,TGCAGTGCTGGCCGGGAGGGATTGGGCAATGAGCAGTTCTTC
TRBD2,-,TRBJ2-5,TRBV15,CATSRDLPGLAGVRETQYF,TGTGCCACCAGCAGAGATCTCCCGGGTCTAGCGGGAGTTCGAGAGACCCAGTACTTC
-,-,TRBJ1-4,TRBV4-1,CASSYLPEKLFF,TGCGCCAGCAGCTACTTACCCGAAAAACTGTTTTTT
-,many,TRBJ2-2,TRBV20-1,CSARDIRGAGTGELFF,TGCAGTGCTAGAGATATAAGGGGCGCGGGCACCGGGGAGCTGTTTTTT